This T cell receptor (beta chain) was identified in a study of control samples from healthy donors and cancer patients. With 3 bases removed from V and 4 bases from J, the gap between germline ends came to 9 bases. This CDR3 has 13 residues. CDR1 is SEHNR, CDR2 FQNEAQ, per germline (reference sequence). The repertoire was sequenced with immunoSEQ multiplex PCR; TCRdb's copy has only in-frame clones and lacks some. This table lists approximately 190,000 clones. Sequenced: blood. The V gene is TRBV7-9, the J gene TRBJ1-1; tentative D call: TRBD1 (5 bases). The receptor was derived from a woman aged 30 to 39 in good health. CDR3 amino acids: CASSLTGGTEAFF. For the CDR3, the DNA is TGTGCCAGCAGCTTGACTGGGGGCACTGAAGCTTTCTTT.